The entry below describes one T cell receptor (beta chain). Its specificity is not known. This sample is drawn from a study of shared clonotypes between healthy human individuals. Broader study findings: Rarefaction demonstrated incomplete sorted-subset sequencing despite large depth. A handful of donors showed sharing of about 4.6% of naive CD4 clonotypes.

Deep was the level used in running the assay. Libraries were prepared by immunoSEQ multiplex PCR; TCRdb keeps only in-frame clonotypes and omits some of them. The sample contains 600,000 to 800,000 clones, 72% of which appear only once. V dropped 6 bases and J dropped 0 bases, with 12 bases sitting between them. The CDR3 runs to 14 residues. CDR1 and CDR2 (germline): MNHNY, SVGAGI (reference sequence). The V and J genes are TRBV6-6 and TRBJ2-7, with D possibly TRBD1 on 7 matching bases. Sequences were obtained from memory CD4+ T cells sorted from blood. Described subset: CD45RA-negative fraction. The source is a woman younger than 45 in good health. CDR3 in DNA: TGTGCCAGCAGGGAGGGACAGAACTCCTACGAGCAGTACTTC. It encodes CASREGQNSYEQYF.